This TCR beta chain was documented in a study of T cells in Graves' hyperthyroidism and ophthalmopathy (dated by TCRdb to the late 2010s). Broadly, across the study: Peripheral blood was collected at initial diagnosis, before any treatment. The 100 discovery patients were randomly split 7:3 into training and test sets. An independent validation cohort of fewer than 20 hyperthyroidism patients and about 15 patients who later progressed to ophthalmopathy tested prospective prediction of ophthalmopathy. Following sampling, methimazole starting at 30 mg daily was given to hyperthyroidism patients, and high-dose intravenous methylprednisolone was given to ophthalmopathy patients. According to the paper, TCR Vbeta CDR3 sequencing was carried out on approximately 140 peripheral blood samples, which came from approximately 43 ophthalmopathy, 70 to 80 hyperthyroidism and approximately 17 progressor patients. To identify distinguishing TCR V-J signatures, a discovery cohort of some 99 patients was used, comprising 43 with Graves' ophthalmopathy and around 60 with stable Graves' hyperthyroidism. In addition, the study compared T-cell repertoires in thyroid tissue and in blood from about 6 Graves' hyperthyroidism patients. Study-wide conclusions, independent of this receptor: No statistical method was used to set the sample size in advance, and investigators knew the group allocation. Blood samples also contained most of the expanded thyroid clonotypes (frequency above 0.001), which suggests that blood repertoires may reflect thyroid immune responses. A 13 V-J signature model separated ophthalmopathy from stable hyperthyroidism, with approximately 87% sensitivity and around 84% specificity in cross-validation and 80%/75% in testing. During validation, the model predicted progression to ophthalmopathy a median of about 6.3 months ahead of onset, with more than 60% sensitivity and 72.22% specificity.

The CDR3 sequence holds 16 residues, the cysteine and phenylalanine included. Only the CDR3 part of the read is kept: 48 bases, read in frame from the first base. The germline ends are 20 bases apart after V is trimmed by 0 bases and J by 11 bases. This clonotype was counted many times. It lacks a known antigen. No much larger clone exists at a distance of one base, and base qualities are not known. The TCR beta CDR3 regions were amplified from the RNA transcripts. The TCR CDR3 was subjected to a first round of RT-PCR using the HTBI primer set and the Qiagen OneStep RT-PCR kit. Libraries were constructed in a second round of multiplex PCR, after which size selection and purification were performed. Sequencing of the libraries was done on an Illumina HiSeq2000 using paired-end 100 bp reads. The authors processed their data as follows. SOAPnuke was used to process the raw data, removing reads that contained adapters or uncalled bases, had a mean Phred below 15, or lacked an exact match to the constant primer or identifier. COPE v1.2.5 was used to merge the high-quality paired reads, and each unique nucleotide sequence was defined as a clonotype. MiTCR v1.1 was used to align clonotypes to the IMGT TRBV, TRBD and TRBJ reference segments. The analysis was restricted to V-J combinations with a frequency above 0.0001, which together covered 98% to 99.2% of the repertoires. A TCS score was defined as the ratio of F50 (clonal expansion) to E x V (chaos), with BLOSUM62-based TCRdist applied between CDR3 peptides within each V-J. Welch's t-statistics and random forest reduced roughly 540 V-J features to about 13, which were used in a naive Bayes classifier (R e1071). The public reads were reanalyzed by TCRdb: fastp trimming at Q25, MiXCR alignment, in-frame beta chains only. Every CDR3 protein is listed once, alongside the most common genes and DNA of its rows. None of the V and J calls come from the authors' own analysis; TCRdb made them. Recorded for this sample are around 690,000 distinct CDR3 sequences; 17% of them occurred a single time. Together, the top ten hold 15% to 18% of the sample.

Stable Graves' hyperthyroidism was defined as no progression to ophthalmopathy during 18 months of follow-up. Hyperthyroidism patients were newly diagnosed, had a disease duration of under 2 months, and were aged 18 to 65 years. The study excluded patients with uncontrolled infections, other autoimmune diseases, pregnancy or lactation. Diagnoses were established on the basis of clinical symptoms, serum thyroxine and TRAb, thyroid ultrasound, and orbital computed tomography. PBMCs were separated from roughly 10 ml of fresh peripheral blood using Ficoll-Paque density gradient centrifugation. Total RNA was extracted with Trizol reagent, and quality was checked on an Agilent 2100 Bioanalyzer.

This sequence was found in a man aged 50 or older with Graves' hyperthyroidism. Sequenced input: blood. This sequence uses TRBV12-3 or TRBV12-4 and TRBJ1-5, and the D gene may be TRBD1, 5 bases matching. The CDR3 region has the sequence CASSLAPGRPLWTQHF. In nucleotide form, the sequence is TGTGCCAGCAGTTTAGCGCCGGGACGGCCACTTTGGACCCAGCATTTT.